Below are 15 T cell receptor beta chains sequenced from a single sample in a study of cytomegalovirus exposure and HLA in healthy donors. PCR amplification relied on 60 Vbeta primers (plus 13 Jbeta primers). The table came from immunoSEQ multiplex PCR; TCRdb's copy has only in-frame clones and leaves some out. The sample lists 150,000 to 200,000 clones; 75% to 90% were seen once. The sequencing input was PBMCs. The receptor source for this set is a boy younger than 10 in good health and CMV-seronegative.

The chain uses TRBV7-9 and TRBJ2-7; D possibly corresponds to TRBD2 (5 bases). Germline lookup yields CDR1 SEHNR and CDR2 FQNEAQ (reference sequence). V was trimmed by 5 bases and J by 6 bases, leaving 14 bases between them. The CDR3 covers 13 residues. In nucleotides, the CDR3 is TGTGCCAGCAGCCCAACGCTAGCAACCGAGCAGTACTTC. It specifies CASSPTLATEQYF.

The chain couples TRBV19 to TRBJ1-5, with 7 bases matching TRBD1. CDR1 and CDR2 from the germline V gene are LNHDA and SQIVND (reference sequence). Trimming at V came to 4 bases and at J to 2 bases, leaving 8 bases not matched to a gene. This CDR3 has 16 residues. CDR3 residues: CASSTINRGGNQPQHF. The DNA of the CDR3 is TGTGCCAGTAGTACAATTAACAGGGGTGGCAATCAGCCCCAGCATTTT.

This chain joins TRBV6-5 and TRBJ2-1, with a possible D match to TRBD1 (6 bases). V gave up 6 bases and J gave up 6 bases, with 18 bases separating them. The CDR3 has 15 residues. Germline V gene sequence: CDR1 MNHEY, CDR2 SVGAGI. This CDR3 is CASSLTGSIGNEQFF. DNA for the CDR3: TGTGCCAGCAGCCTCACAGGGTCAATCGGCAATGAGCAGTTCTTC.

In its sample, this clone was seen a few times. The chain is built from TRBV4-1 and TRBJ1-4, with TRBD1 matching over 7 bases. The CDR3 consists of 14 residues. The V and J ends lost 6 bases and 1 base, in that order; junction bases with no gene match: 2. From germline, CDR1 is MGHRA and CDR2 YSYEKL. CDR3 nucleotides: TGCGCCAGCAGGCGACAGGGAACTAATGAAAAACTGTTTTTT. This gives the protein CASRRQGTNEKLFF.

The V and J genes are TRBV9 and TRBJ2-5, with TRBD2 as a possible D gene (5 bases). This CDR3 region has 14 residues. Germline CDR1 SGDLS, CDR2 YYNGEE. The V gene lost 0 bases and the J gene lost 5 bases, with 11 bases spanning the gap. The CDR3 protein is CASSVGSSEETQYF. For the CDR3, the DNA is TGTGCCAGCAGCGTAGGAAGTAGCGAGGAGACCCAGTACTTC.

The chain links TRBV6-5 to TRBJ1-1; 7 nucleotides agree with TRBD1. Trimming removed 5 bases from V and 7 bases from J; junction bases left unmatched: 7. The CDR3 sequence is 13 residues long. Germline CDR1 reads MNHEY; CDR2 reads SVGAGI. CDR3: CASSQTTGFEAFF. CDR3 in DNA: TGTGCCAGCAGTCAGACGACAGGGTTTGAAGCTTTCTTT.

The chain has TRBV7-2 and TRBJ2-7; a weak D match, TRBD2 (5 bases). The CDR3 runs 14 residues. V dropped 1 base and J dropped 6 bases, with 13 bases sitting between them. Looked up from germline, CDR1 is SGHTA and CDR2 is FQGNSA. CDR3 in amino acids: CASSLGGYAGEQYF. As DNA, the CDR3 is TGTGCCAGCAGCTTAGGAGGTTACGCGGGCGAGCAGTACTTC.

In its sample, this clone was seen once. The chain recombines TRBV9 with TRBJ2-1, with TRBD2 matching over 7 bases. Looked up from germline, CDR1 is SGDLS and CDR2 is YYNGEE. Trimming removed 0 bases from V and 3 bases from J; junction bases left unmatched: 3. The CDR3 runs to 15 residues. The CDR3 DNA reads as TGTGCCAGCAGCGTAGAAGCGGGAAGCTACAATGAGCAGTTCTTC. Its translation: CASSVEAGSYNEQFF.

The chain joins TRBV6-4 to TRBJ1-2, with a possible D match to TRBD1 (5 bases). Per the germline V gene, CDR1 is MRHNA and CDR2 is SNTAGT. The CDR3 has 13 residues. V gave up 5 bases and J gave up 6 bases, with 13 bases separating them. The CDR3 region is CASSPRGSDGYTF. The CDR3, as DNA: TGTGCCAGCAGTCCACGGGGGAGTGATGGCTACACCTTC.

This clone was seen only a few times. This specimen includes other DNA sequences encoding the same CDR3. The chain joins TRBV7-7 to TRBJ1-1; D call uncertain. CDR3 length: 13 amino acids. Germline V lookup: CDR1 SSHAT, CDR2 FNYEAQ (reference sequence). Trimming removed 5 bases from V and 0 bases from J, with 7 bases in between. Here the CDR3 DNA reads TGTGCCAGCAGCAGAACAGTGAACACTGAAGCTTTCTTT. Protein product: CASSRTVNTEAFF.

This chain links TRBV10-2 with TRBJ2-2; the D gene is possibly TRBD2 (5 bases). CDR3 length: 14 residues. Germline CDR1 and CDR2: WSHSY and SAAADI. Trimming took off 6 bases at V and 4 bases at J, with 12 bases between the two ends. CDR3 bases: TGCGCCAGCAGCAGATCTGGACTCACCGGGGAGCTGTTTTTT. This translates into CASSRSGLTGELFF.

The sample holds one count of this clone. The chain is built from TRBV27 and TRBJ2-7; 7 nucleotides align to TRBD1. CDR1 MNHEY and CDR2 SMNVEV come from the germline V gene (reference sequence). There are 15 residues in the CDR3. With 10 bases clipped from V and 2 bases from J, the junction kept 14 bases outside the gene matches. The CDR3 loop reads CATASDRKGPYEQYF. In DNA, the CDR3 is TGTGCCACCGCGTCGGACAGGAAGGGCCCCTACGAGCAGTACTTC.

This chain joins TRBV9 and TRBJ2-1; D is undetermined. The CDR3 consists of 15 residues. The V end was cut by 4 bases, the J end by 5 bases, with 16 bases between. The germline V gene encodes CDR1 SGDLS and CDR2 YYNGEE. In nucleotides, the CDR3 is TGTGCCAGCAGCAGTCGACACACGCCGAACAATGAGCAGTTCTTC. Amino acid sequence: CASSSRHTPNNEQFF.

The gene calls are TRBV4-1 and TRBJ2-1; no clear D. CDR1 MGHRA and CDR2 YSYEKL come from the germline V gene. Between the trimmed V and J ends, which lost 2 bases and 6 bases, there was a span of 14 bases. CDR3 length: 15 amino acids. The CDR3 spells CASSQQMVEFNEQFF. CDR3 DNA sequence: TGCGCCAGCAGCCAACAAATGGTAGAGTTCAATGAGCAGTTCTTC.

This chain links TRBV4-2 with TRBJ1-2; D ambiguous. This CDR3 has 11 amino acids. Germline CDR1 and CDR2: LGHNA and YNFKEQ. The V and J ends lost 0 bases and 11 bases respectively, with 7 bases between them. CDR3 amino acids: CASSQEVAYTF. The CDR3 DNA sequence: TGTGCCAGCAGCCAAGAGGTAGCATACACCTTC.